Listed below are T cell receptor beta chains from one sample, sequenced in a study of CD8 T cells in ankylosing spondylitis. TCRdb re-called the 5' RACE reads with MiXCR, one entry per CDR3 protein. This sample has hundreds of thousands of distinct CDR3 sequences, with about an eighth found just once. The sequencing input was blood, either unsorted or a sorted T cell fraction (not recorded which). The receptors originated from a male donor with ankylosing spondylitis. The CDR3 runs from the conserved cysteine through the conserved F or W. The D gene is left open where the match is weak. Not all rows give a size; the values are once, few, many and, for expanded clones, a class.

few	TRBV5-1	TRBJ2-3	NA	CASSPSGRTSTDTQYF	TGCGCCAGCAGCCCCTCCGGGCGGACTAGCACAGATACGCAGTATTTT
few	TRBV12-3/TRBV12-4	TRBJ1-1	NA	CASSLGRGVNLYTEAFF	TGTGCCAGCAGTTTAGGCAGGGGAGTGAATCTATACACTGAAGCTTTCTTT
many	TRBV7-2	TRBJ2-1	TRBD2	CASSFRTSGSNEQFF	TGTGCCAGCAGCTTTAGGACTAGCGGGAGTAATGAGCAGTTCTTC
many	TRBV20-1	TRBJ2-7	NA	CSASKLGYAYEQYF	TGCAGTGCTAGCAAGCTAGGCTATGCCTACGAGCAGTACTTC
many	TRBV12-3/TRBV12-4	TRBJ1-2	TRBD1	CASSSGQTYGYTF	TGTGCCAGCAGTTCGGGACAGACGTATGGCTACACCTTC
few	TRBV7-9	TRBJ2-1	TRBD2	CASSPSGGWNEQFF	TGTGCCAGCAGCCCGAGCGGGGGGTGGAATGAGCAGTTCTTC
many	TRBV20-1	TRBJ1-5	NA	CSASGDPNQPQHF	TGCAGTGCTAGTGGGGACCCCAACCAGCCCCAGCATTTT
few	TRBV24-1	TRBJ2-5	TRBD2	CATSDTGAGTSGKALETQYF	TGTGCCACCAGTGACACTGGAGCCGGGACTAGCGGGAAAGCCCTAGAGACCCAGTACTTC
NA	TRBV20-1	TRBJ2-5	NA	CSAPVFRLATQYF	TGCAGTGCTCCGGTATTTCGGCTAGCAACCCAGTACTTC
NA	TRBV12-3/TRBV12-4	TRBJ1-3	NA	CATRQGVSGNTIYF	TGTGCCACCCGACAAGGAGTCTCTGGAAACACCATATATTTT
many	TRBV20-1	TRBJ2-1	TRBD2	CSASSLAGDEQFF	TGCAGTGCTAGTTCTCTAGCGGGGGATGAGCAGTTCTTC
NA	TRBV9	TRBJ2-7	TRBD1	CASSGRTGNNYEQYF	TGTGCCAGCAGCGGGAGGACAGGCAATAACTACGAGCAGTACTTC
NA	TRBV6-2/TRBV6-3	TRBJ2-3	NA	CASSYSGFLRKDTQYF	TGTGCCAGCAGTTACTCAGGGTTCCTCCGGAAAGATACGCAGTATTTT
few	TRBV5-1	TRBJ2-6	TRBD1	CASSLPGGSGANVLTF	TGCGCCAGCAGCTTGCCAGGGGGTTCCGGGGCCAACGTCCTGACTTTC
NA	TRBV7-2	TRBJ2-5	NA	CASSFPPGGGRRETQYF	TGTGCCAGCAGCTTTCCGCCTGGGGGCGGGAGAAGAGAGACCCAGTACTTC
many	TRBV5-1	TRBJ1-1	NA	CASSSGVNTEAFF	TGCGCCAGCAGCAGCGGGGTGAACACTGAAGCTTTCTTT
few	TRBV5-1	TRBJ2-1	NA	CASRPVLSYNEQFF	TGCGCCAGCAGACCAGTCCTCTCCTACAATGAGCAGTTCTTC
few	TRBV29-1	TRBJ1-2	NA	CSVADSNYGYTF	TGCAGCGTGGCTGACAGTAACTATGGCTACACCTTC
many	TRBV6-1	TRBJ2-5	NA	CASAYARQARETQYF	TGTGCCAGCGCCTATGCTCGGCAGGCGCGAGAGACCCAGTACTTC
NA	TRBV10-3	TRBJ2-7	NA	CAIRLTGRPYEQYF	TGTGCCATCAGGCTGACAGGGAGGCCCTACGAGCAGTACTTC
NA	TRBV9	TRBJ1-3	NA	CASSAGGSGNTIYF	TGTGCCAGCAGCGCCGGAGGCTCTGGAAACACCATATATTTT
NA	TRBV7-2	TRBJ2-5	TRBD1	CASSTGQGGQETQYF	TGTGCCAGCAGCACCGGACAGGGGGGACAAGAGACCCAGTACTTC
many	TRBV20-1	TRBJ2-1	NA	CSARRAAGNIQQFF	TGCAGTGCTCGCAGAGCGGCGGGAAATATTCAGCAGTTCTTC
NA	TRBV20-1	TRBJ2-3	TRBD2	CSLAGRTDTQYF	TGCAGCCTAGCGGGAAGAACAGATACGCAGTATTTT
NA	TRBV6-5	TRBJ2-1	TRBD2	CASSYIAGTSGNNEQFF	TGTGCCAGCAGTTATATCGCCGGGACTAGCGGAAACAATGAGCAGTTCTTC
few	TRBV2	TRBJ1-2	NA	CASSAAELGGYTF	TGTGCCAGCAGCGCAGCGGAGTTGGGTGGCTACACCTTC
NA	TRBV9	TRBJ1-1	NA	CASSVITGTEAFF	TGTGCCAGCAGCGTAATAACCGGGACTGAAGCTTTCTTT
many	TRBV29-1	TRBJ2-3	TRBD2	CSVPGLAGGPDGDTQYF	TGCAGCGTTCCGGGACTAGCGGGAGGGCCTGATGGAGATACGCAGTATTTT
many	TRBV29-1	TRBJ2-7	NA	CSVGTSGLNEQYF	TGCAGCGTTGGGACAAGCGGACTCAACGAGCAGTACTTC
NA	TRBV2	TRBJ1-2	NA	CASSDAVNYGYTF	TGTGCCAGCAGTGATGCGGTAAACTATGGCTACACCTTC
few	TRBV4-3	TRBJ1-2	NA	CASSQKGGTYGYTF	TGCGCCAGCAGCCAGAAAGGGGGGACTTATGGCTACACCTTC
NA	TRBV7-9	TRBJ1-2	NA	CASSSGYFLPGGYTF	TGTGCCAGCAGCTCCGGATACTTTCTGCCGGGAGGCTACACCTTC
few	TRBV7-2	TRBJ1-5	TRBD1	CASSSGQGVWGNQPQHF	TGTGCCAGCAGCTCGGGACAGGGGGTTTGGGGCAATCAGCCCCAGCATTTT
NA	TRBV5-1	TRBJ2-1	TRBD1	CASSGGQAPYNEQFF	TGCGCCAGCAGCGGGGGACAGGCACCCTACAATGAGCAGTTCTTC
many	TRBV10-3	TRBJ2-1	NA	CAIGGRGAYNEQFF	TGTGCCATCGGGGGCCGGGGCGCTTACAATGAGCAGTTCTTC
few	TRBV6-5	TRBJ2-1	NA	CASSNRAGGEQFF	TGTGCCAGCAGTAACAGGGCGGGCGGTGAGCAGTTCTTC
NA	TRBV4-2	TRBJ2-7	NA	CASSQPGRPPNSEQYF	TGTGCCAGCAGCCAACCCGGGAGACCACCCAATTCCGAGCAGTACTTC
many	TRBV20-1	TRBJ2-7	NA	CSARTRLIYEQYF	TGCAGTGCTCGGACCCGGTTAATTTACGAGCAGTACTTC
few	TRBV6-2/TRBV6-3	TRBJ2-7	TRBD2	CAIGGPYSGSNEQYF	TGTGCCATCGGGGGGCCTTATAGCGGGAGCAACGAGCAGTACTTC
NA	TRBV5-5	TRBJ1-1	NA	CASSTRTSTEAFF	TGTGCCAGCAGCACGAGGACAAGCACTGAAGCTTTCTTT
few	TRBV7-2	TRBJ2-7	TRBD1	CASSLVGQASYEQYF	TGTGCCAGCAGCTTAGTGGGACAGGCTTCCTACGAGCAGTACTTC
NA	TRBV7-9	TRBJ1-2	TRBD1	CARSLGHRDRVSF	TGTGCCAGAAGCTTAGGCCACCGGGACAGGGTTTCCTTC
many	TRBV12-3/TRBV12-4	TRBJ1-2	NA	CASSPTGRDGYTF	TGTGCCAGCAGTCCTACAGGCAGGGATGGCTACACCTTC
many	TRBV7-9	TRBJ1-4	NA	CASSLGSVIATNEKLFF	TGTGCCAGCAGCTTGGGGTCGGTCATCGCAACTAATGAAAAACTGTTTTTT
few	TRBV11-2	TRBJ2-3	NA	CASSSIRGDTQYF	TGTGCCAGCAGCTCAATAAGGGGGGATACGCAGTATTTT
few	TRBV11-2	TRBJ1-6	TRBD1	CASGGGQGFSPLHF	TGTGCCAGCGGGGGCGGACAGGGGTTTTCACCCCTCCACTTT
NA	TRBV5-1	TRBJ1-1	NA	CASSPYTRRLAFF	TGCGCCAGCAGCCCGTACACCCGGCGACTAGCTTTCTTT
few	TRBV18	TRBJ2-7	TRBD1	CASSLKTGAEYEQYF	TGTGCCAGCTCACTCAAGACAGGGGCAGAATACGAGCAGTACTTC
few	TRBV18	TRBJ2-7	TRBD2	CASSHSTSPFSYEQYF	TGTGCCAGCTCACACTCGACTAGCCCATTCTCCTACGAGCAGTACTTC
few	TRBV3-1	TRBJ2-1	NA	CASSRGVLSYNEQFF	TGTGCCAGCAGCCGGGGGGTACTCTCCTACAATGAGCAGTTCTTC
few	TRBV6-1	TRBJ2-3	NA	CASSEERVTDTQYF	TGTGCCAGCAGTGAGGAAAGGGTCACAGATACGCAGTATTTT